This TCR beta chain comes out of a study of blood T cell repertoires in COVID-19. J lost 6 bases, V lost 4 bases, and 4 bases had no gene match. Germline CDR1 LNHDA, CDR2 SQIVND (reference sequence). The CDR3 consists of 14 residues. Sequenced by immunoSEQ multiplex PCR; TCRdb stores in-frame clones only, minus some. The table includes about 190,000 clones, more than 85% detected once. The sample comprised peripheral blood. This sequence originates from a man between 65 and 79 years old with active or convalescent COVID-19. The genes are TRBV19 and TRBJ1-5; 9 bases are a match to TRBD1. The DNA of the CDR3 is TGTGCCAGTAGTACGACAGGGGGAGTTCAGCCCCAGCATTTT. This sequence encodes CASSTTGGVQPQHF.